This T cell receptor beta chain was sequenced for a study of multiple sclerosis patients with progressive multifocal leukoencephalopathy. Regarding the study as a whole: Before and during natalizumab, the clones expanded at PML already existed. Most PML patients had lower entropy, suggesting less diverse TRB repertoires.

Data came from immunoSEQ multiplex PCR; TCRdb stores just in-frame clones and leaves some out. Counted here are around 32,000 clones, about 91% occurring once; the ten biggest clones make up 1.9%. This CDR3 contains 13 residues. The germline V gene has CDR1 KGHSH and CDR2 LQKENI. Trimming cost V 6 bases and J 7 bases, with 14 bases left between them. The sample's time point: before natalizumab initiation. With respect to this clone: Its target is unknown.

The specimen was PBMCs. This chain links TRBV18 with TRBJ2-3; D ambiguous. The TCR comes from a man aged 30 to 39 with multiple sclerosis. The CDR3 DNA is TGTGCCAGCTCCCCTCCCGGTAGAAATACGCAGTATTTT. This sequence encodes CASSPPGRNTQYF.